The rows below give T cell receptor beta chains drawn from one sample of a study of tumor and adjacent non-tumor tissue in lung cancer. TCRdb analysed the multiplex PCR reads with MiXCR anew, one entry per CDR3 protein. The sample has around 74,000 distinct CDR3 sequences; nearly 70% are singletons. Source material: distant non-tumor lung tissue. All receptors come from a woman aged 45-59 years with non-small cell lung cancer. Each CDR3 is given with its conserved first and last residue. Part of the rows lack a size; the others show once, few, many or a class for expanded clones.

J gene: TRBJ2-7
clone size: -
V gene: TRBV11-2
CDR3 protein: CASSLGTGVTFEQYF

J gene: TRBJ2-3
clone size: -
V gene: TRBV20-1
CDR3 protein: CNARSPGGRSDTQYF

J gene: TRBJ2-5
clone size: many
V gene: TRBV7-6
CDR3 protein: CASSTRTGKETQYF

J gene: TRBJ1-1
clone size: -
V gene: TRBV28
CDR3 protein: CASSSGTANTEAFF

J gene: TRBJ2-3
clone size: -
V gene: TRBV11-2
CDR3 protein: CASTLVGRPSWVSADTQYF

J gene: TRBJ2-3
clone size: -
V gene: TRBV29-1
CDR3 protein: CSVAGGLTDTQYF

J gene: TRBJ2-3
clone size: many
V gene: TRBV28
CDR3 protein: CATMNPTGLTDTQYF

J gene: TRBJ1-1
clone size: many
V gene: TRBV29-1
CDR3 protein: CSVEGHENTEAFF

J gene: TRBJ1-5
clone size: many
V gene: TRBV6-2/TRBV6-3
CDR3 protein: CASSWHNQPQHF

J gene: TRBJ1-2
clone size: -
V gene: TRBV5-6
CDR3 protein: CASSTSGTDYGYIF

J gene: TRBJ2-1
clone size: many
V gene: TRBV20-1
CDR3 protein: CSARDLFEGTDYNGQFF

J gene: TRBJ2-1
clone size: -
V gene: TRBV4-3
CDR3 protein: CASSERTSEIYSEQFF

J gene: TRBJ2-1
clone size: many
V gene: TRBV6-2/TRBV6-3
CDR3 protein: CASSYSRTSSNEQFF

J gene: TRBJ1-2
clone size: -
V gene: TRBV5-1
CDR3 protein: CASKLTGGGSYGYTF

J gene: TRBJ1-4
clone size: -
V gene: TRBV11-2
CDR3 protein: CASSPMGTTNEKLFF